This entry describes one TCR beta chain. It lacks a known antigen. No quality values exist for individual bases; no much larger clone is one base distant. The data stem from a study of cytomegalovirus exposure and HLA in healthy donors (dated by TCRdb to between 2016 and 2019). Regarding the research as a whole: In an earlier analysis of about 560 of the donors, under 300 Gb of sequence data and approximately 100 million unique TCR beta sequences from 180 million or so T cells were reported. An early release that covered about 640 HLA-typed donors contained about 300 gigabases of sequencing data and 85 million to 100 million unique TCR sequences. The genetic ancestry cluster associated with self-reported Caucasian donors included roughly 84% of the 350 to 500 genotyped donors. The study aimed to test whether signatures of past pathogen exposure could be identified by cataloging public T cell receptors. The study used immunosequencing to profile the T cell repertoires of several hundred subjects and linked those repertoires to cytomegalovirus serostatus. A separate validation cohort of 100 to 150 different subjects was used in addition to the roughly 670-subject first cohort. To predict cytomegalovirus infection status, the study brought together high-throughput TCR immunosequencing, statistical association of individual TCRs with disease status, and machine learning. In a later analysis, previously published TCR beta repertoires from about 640 donors were re-analyzed and high-resolution HLA genotyping was added so that TCR occurrence patterns could be studied. Rather than using new phenotypic data, the later analysis identified candidate immune exposures from TCR beta sequences and from how often those sequences occurred across donors. In an earlier analysis of more than 550 of the donors, high-throughput TCR beta sequencing was used to judge whether each TCR beta V gene segment behaved as functional or pseudogenic. Donor age, sex, ethnicity and CMV serostatus were collected together with the repertoire data. In a later genetic analysis, genome-wide SNP genotypes for about 55% of the roughly 670 donors were used, and that subset was treated as a discovery cohort. Every repertoire in the discovery cohort had been generated on one and the same sequencing platform. HLA typing covered class I and class II loci at four-digit resolution. The number of typed donors differed by locus: about 620-640 for A, B, C, DRB1 and DQB1; some 500 for DQA1; roughly 600 for DPA1; and 450 to 480 for DPB1. Because of strong linkage in the cohort, roughly five DR-DQ haplotypes were treated as single units for association and clustering. Across 398 genotyped donors of the cohort, an average of approximately 240,000 unique TCR beta nucleotide sequences per donor were sequenced, and approximately 17% of those sequences were non-productive. The paper as a whole reports these results and caveats: This cohort had only TCR beta chains sequenced, and the lack of alpha or paired-chain data limited which features could be detected. When HLA alleles, especially DR and DQ, strongly co-occurred, attributing TCR associations to individual alleles was difficult. Sequencing depth was assumed to be roughly uniform across donors in the presence/absence analyses, though that assumption may not hold. In a later analysis, some 18,000 TCR beta sequences were associated with specific HLA alleles at a false discovery rate of 0.05. According to a later genetic analysis, donors in an Asian-associated ancestry cluster had fewer N-insertions in productive TCRs than the roughly 670-donor mean. The classifier was reported to diagnose cytomegalovirus status with high specificity and sensitivity in both the original cohort and the validation cohort. In a later analysis, HLA-associated TCR beta chains were found to be more clonally expanded and to have lower generation probabilities than equally common non-associated chains. Seventeen rarely observed V segments, including chromosome 9 orphons, were excluded from the earlier analysis of some 590 of the donors because counts were too low. Because HLA typing was unavailable for some donors at each locus, only the typed subset was used in association tests. According to a later analysis, TCR association rates differed among HLA loci, with DRB1 alleles showing the most associated TCRs and HLA-C alleles showing the fewest. Most TCR sequences were observed very rarely across donors, whereas some public TCRs were present in many individuals. In an earlier analysis of roughly 500 of the donors, most TCR beta V segments appeared in productive rearrangements about 87% or about 30% of the time, broadly matching IMGT annotations. According to the authors, the approach could potentially be generalized to other disease states and immunological phenotypes. The only immune exposure information available for the cohort was CMV serostatus. A few of the identified cytomegalovirus-associated TCR beta chains were confirmed in vitro to be specific for cytomegalovirus antigens. A further reported finding was that TCR beta sequences accurately predicted the HLA-A and HLA-B alleles for most subjects in the first cohort. According to a later analysis, most CMV-associated TCR beta chains appeared to be HLA-restricted, and the HLA associations seemed to be driven largely by CMV exposure. In a later analysis, several top co-occurrence clusters were reported to appear linked to parvovirus B19, influenza, CMV and Epstein-Barr virus. The study gave a list of about 170 TCR beta chains associated with cytomegalovirus. A group of highly shared sequence variants was considered likely to be a technical artifact of the sequencing pipeline. Correlated functional status among segregating V segments might reflect linkage disequilibrium, but an unknown experimental factor could not be ruled out. V-gene and J-gene trimming of TCR beta chains was associated with a missense DCLRE1C variant in a later genetic analysis, and the association was replicated in an independent cohort.

Library preparation was by the immunoSEQ multiplex PCR assay. A mixture of 60 forward primers for TCR Vbeta segments and 13 reverse primers for TCR Jbeta segments was used in the multiplex PCR. Amplification of the CDR3 region of rearranged TCR beta genes was performed with a multiplex PCR assay on genomic DNA. The Illumina HiSeq System was used to sequence the amplified TCR beta libraries as 87-base-pair reads. As for how the authors treated the data: A later analysis tallied 75 million to 85 million unique TCR beta chains across the roughly 610 repertoires, and roughly 11 million of those chains were shared by two or more donors. To remove PCR and sequencing errors, raw reads were error-corrected and collapsed into unique sequences using a nearest-neighbor algorithm that merged closely related sequences. To assign V, D and J gene segments, CDR3 sequences were aligned to IMGT reference sequences. Each retained sequence needed at least a six-nucleotide match to both a V gene segment and a J gene segment. Rearrangements were classified as productive when the CDR3 lacked stop codons and remained in frame with V and J, and all other rearrangements were classified as non-productive. Following IMGT convention, CDR3 was defined as the stretch from the second conserved V-encoded cysteine to the conserved J-encoded phenylalanine. The earlier analysis of some 550 of the donors excluded any sequence lacking an unambiguous match to a single V gene segment. In an earlier analysis of roughly 500 of the donors, V segments were called functional above 56.7% productive rearrangements and were called segregating when the between-donor standard deviation exceeded 5%. To diagnose cytomegalovirus status from the catalog of TCR beta chain sequences, a statistical classification framework was built. V and J gene assignment, in a later analysis, came from comparing TCR nucleotide sequences with IMGT/GENE-DB human TR gene sequences. Using the TCRdist pipeline, a later analysis assigned CDR3 sequences along with most-parsimonious VDJ recombination scenarios. In a later analysis, every TCR beta chain was defined by the combination of its CDR3 amino acid sequence and its V-gene family, and reads without a unique V-gene family were dropped. A later analysis removed 500 to 600 highly shared, low-generation-probability nucleotide sequences to deal with suspected cross-contamination and a sequencing artifact. In a later analysis, a clonal expansion index was calculated for each public chain from normalized within-repertoire ranks of inferred template counts. In a later analysis, generation probabilities were computed using a VDJ recombination model fitted to out-of-frame rearrangements, and the results were checked against IGoR. A later analysis scored TCR-TCR, TCR-HLA and TCR-CMV co-occurrence with hypergeometric tests, applying a repertoire-size bias correction to TCR pairs. In a later analysis, false discovery rates were estimated by permuting HLA or CMV assignments 20 times. In a later analysis, co-occurring TCRs were grouped using DBSCAN, with TCRdist sequence similarity added in when clustering inside HLA-allele-positive subsets. Repertoires with fewer than 30,000 or more than 120,000 public chains were left out of co-occurrence clustering, as were four to six repertoires with anomalous nucleotide sharing. TCRdb stores this immuneACCESS table with in-frame sequences only. Part of the clones is absent; in the studies checked, under half of the shortfall reflects unresolved V genes, and no reason is known for the rest. The V and J calls and clone size were taken over from that table, and D and trimming were inferred from the DNA. The sample yields about 180,000 clones; about four fifths were counted once. Jointly, the top ten make up under 2% of the sample.

The cohort consisted of 600 to 750 healthy bone marrow donors. At the time of sampling, all cohort members were nominally healthy, though unrecorded immune exposures were likely present. The donor tested CMV seronegative and was one of the 352 seronegative cohort members. Each donor provided a peripheral blood sample, and peripheral blood mononuclear cells were used for TCR beta sequencing. The Qiagen DNeasy Blood Extraction Kit was used to extract genomic DNA from the blood cell samples. Sequenced sample: PBMCs. This TCR was sampled from a woman under 40 in good health and CMV-seronegative.

The CDR3 reads CASSLVEGRGEQYF. The nucleotide sequence is TGTGCCAGCAGCTTGGTCGAGGGTCGGGGCGAGCAGTACTTC. The V and J genes are TRBV7-3 and TRBJ2-7, with a tentative D gene TRBD2 over 5 matching bases. Reading from cysteine to phenylalanine, the CDR3 counts 14 amino acids. CDR3 DNA only is kept here, 42 bases in frame from base 1. V sheds 3 bases and J sheds 6 bases, leaving 15 bases between their ends. Per the germline V gene, SGHTA is the CDR1 and FQGTGA is the CDR2.